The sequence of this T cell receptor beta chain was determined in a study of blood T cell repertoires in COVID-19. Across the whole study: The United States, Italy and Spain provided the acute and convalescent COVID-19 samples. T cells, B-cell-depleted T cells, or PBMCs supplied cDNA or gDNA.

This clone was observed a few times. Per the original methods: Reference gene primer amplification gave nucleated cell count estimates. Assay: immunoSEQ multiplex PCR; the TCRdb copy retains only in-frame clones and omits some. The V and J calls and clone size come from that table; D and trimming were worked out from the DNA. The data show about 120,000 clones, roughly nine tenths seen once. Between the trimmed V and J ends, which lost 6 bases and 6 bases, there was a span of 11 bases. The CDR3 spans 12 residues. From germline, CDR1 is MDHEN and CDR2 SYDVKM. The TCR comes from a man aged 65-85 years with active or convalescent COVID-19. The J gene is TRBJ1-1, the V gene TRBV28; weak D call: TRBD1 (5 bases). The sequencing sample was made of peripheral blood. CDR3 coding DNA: TGTGCCAGCAGCTATGCAGGGTCTGAAGCTTTCTTT. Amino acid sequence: CASSYAGSEAFF.